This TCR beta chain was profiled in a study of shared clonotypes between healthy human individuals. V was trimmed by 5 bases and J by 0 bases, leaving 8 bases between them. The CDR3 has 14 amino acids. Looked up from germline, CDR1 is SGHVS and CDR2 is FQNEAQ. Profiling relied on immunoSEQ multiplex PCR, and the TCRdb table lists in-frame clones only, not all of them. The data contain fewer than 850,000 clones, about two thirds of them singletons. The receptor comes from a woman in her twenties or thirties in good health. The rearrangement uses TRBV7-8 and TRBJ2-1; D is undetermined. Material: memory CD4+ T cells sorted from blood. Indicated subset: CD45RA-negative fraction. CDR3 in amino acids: CASSLRPSYNEQFF. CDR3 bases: TGTGCCAGCAGCCTTAGGCCCTCCTACAATGAGCAGTTCTTC.